A single sample gave rise to the 14 T cell receptor beta chains below, sequenced in a study of shared clonotypes between healthy human individuals. TCRdb's table, derived via immunoSEQ multiplex PCR, lists solely in-frame clones and lacks some. The sample has more than 1.2 million clones, approximately 98.5% seen once. The sequencing input was naive CD4+ T cells sorted from blood. As to subset: CD45RA+ positively selected. The receptor source for this set is a man younger than 45 in good health.

The V call is TRBV19, the J call TRBJ2-1; 14 bases agree with TRBD2. J lost 0 bases, V lost 7 bases, and 11 bases had no gene match. The germline CDR1 and CDR2 sequences are LNHDA and SQIVND (reference sequence). This CDR3 has 19 amino acids. The CDR3 sequence is CASTPGLAGGRGSYNEQFF. CDR3 DNA: TGTGCCAGTACCCCCGGACTAGCGGGAGGTCGGGGCTCCTACAATGAGCAGTTCTTC.

This chain links TRBV28 with TRBJ1-2; D is undetermined. Germline CDR1 is MDHEN and CDR2 is SYDVKM. Trimming took off 7 bases at V and 5 bases at J, with 17 bases between the two ends. The CDR3 extends over 14 amino acids. The CDR3 DNA reads as TGTGCCAGCACCCAGCCCCCTTATGGTTATGGCTACACCTTC. Its translation is CASTQPPYGYGYTF.

The rearrangement uses TRBV29-1 and TRBJ2-5, with 8 bases aligning to TRBD2. Losses at the gene ends were 7 bases for V and 4 bases for J; bases not matched to a gene: 5. Per germline, CDR1 SQVTM and CDR2 ANQGSEA. The CDR3 is 12 amino acids. Here the CDR3 DNA reads TGCAGCGCCGGACTAGCAATAGAGACCCAGTACTTC. As protein: CSAGLAIETQYF.

J is TRBJ2-5 and V is TRBV28; 11 bases fit TRBD2. Germline lookup yields CDR1 MDHEN and CDR2 SYDVKM. The CDR3 length is 19 residues. Trimming removed 3 bases from V and 5 bases from J; junction bases left unmatched: 17. CDR3 amino acids: CASSLFSLAGGLGGETQYF. The CDR3, as DNA: TGTGCCAGCAGTTTGTTTAGCCTAGCGGGAGGACTGGGGGGGGAGACCCAGTACTTC.

The chain employs TRBV5-4 and TRBJ1-1; the match to TRBD1 covers 12 bases. Germline V gives CDR1 SGHNT, CDR2 YYREEE (reference sequence). The CDR3 consists of 15 residues. The V gene end was trimmed by 9 bases and the J gene end by 5 bases; junction bases not matched to a gene: 11. The CDR3 DNA reads as TGTGCCATCAACCGGGACAGGGGGCGCTGGACTGAAGCTTTCTTT. The encoded protein is CAINRDRGRWTEAFF.

This chain connects TRBV20-1 to TRBJ2-5, with unresolved D. Germline-derived CDR1 and CDR2 are DFQATT and SNEGSKA (reference sequence). CDR3 size: 11 residues. The V end was cut by 4 bases, the J end by 4 bases, with 7 bases between. The DNA for the CDR3 is TGCAGTGCTAAGGCGACAGAGACCCAGTACTTC. This encodes CSAKATETQYF.

The rearrangement links TRBV29-1 to TRBJ2-5; D is possibly TRBD2 (6 bases). The germline V gene encodes CDR1 SQVTM and CDR2 ANQGSEA. The CDR3 runs 14 residues. V gave up 6 bases and J gave up 5 bases, with 19 bases separating them. The DNA for the CDR3 is TGCAGCGTCTCCGGGCGGAGGGACGGGGAGACCCAGTACTTC. Its protein is CSVSGRRDGETQYF. Full variable domain (rest looked up from reference TRBV29-1 and TRBJ2-5): SAVISQKPSRDICQRGTSLTIQCQVDSQVTMMFWYRQQPGQSLTLIATANQGSEATYESGFVIDKFPISRPNLTFSTLTVSNMSPEDSSIYLCSVSGRRDGETQYFGPGTRLLVL.

This clone was found once. The chain is built from TRBV19 and TRBJ2-5; unclear D gene. Germline loops: CDR1 LNHDA, CDR2 SQIVND (reference sequence). The CDR3 length is 15 residues. V gave up 5 bases and J gave up 7 bases, with 20 bases separating them. The CDR3 DNA follows: TGTGCCAGTAGTCCGGGTCCGCAATCGGGCGGGACCCAGTACTTC. Translated: CASSPGPQSGGTQYF. Complete variable domain (other parts from reference TRBV19 and TRBJ2-5): DGGITQSPKYLFRKEGQNVTLSCEQNLNHDAMYWYRQDPGQGLRLIYYSQIVNDFQKGDIAEGYSVSREKKESFPLTVTSAQKNPTAFYLCASSPGPQSGGTQYFGPGTRLLVL.

The chain carries TRBV7-9 and TRBJ1-2; no firm D call. Germline V lookup: CDR1 SEHNR, CDR2 FQNEAQ (reference sequence). The CDR3 totals 13 residues. The ends were cut back, 3 bases at V and 7 bases at J, with 12 bases in the middle. CDR3 protein: CASSFMVGSGYTF. The CDR3 bases are TGTGCCAGCAGCTTTATGGTAGGGTCTGGCTACACCTTC.

The chain recombines TRBV7-9 with TRBJ2-1; 8 bases are a match to TRBD1. Losses at the gene ends were 1 base for V and 8 bases for J; bases not matched to a gene: 10. The CDR3 is 16 residues long. Germline loops: CDR1 SEHNR, CDR2 FQNEAQ (reference sequence). CDR3 loop: CASSLVGTGRRDEQFF. The CDR3 region has the DNA TGTGCCAGCAGCTTAGTGGGGACAGGCCGAAGGGATGAGCAGTTCTTC.

The rearrangement links TRBV6-5 to TRBJ2-3; possibly TRBD1 for D (6 bases). V lost 2 bases, J lost 1 base, and 10 bases lay in between. This CDR3 comprises 15 residues. In germline, CDR1 is MNHEY, CDR2 SVGAGI. Here the CDR3 reads CASSYEAGGTDTQYF. DNA for the CDR3: TGTGCCAGCAGTTACGAGGCAGGGGGCACAGATACGCAGTATTTT.

This clone has a single count. CDR3 loop: CASSFVSGSGNTIYF. The CDR3 DNA follows: TGTGCCAGCAGCTTCGTTTCAGGGTCTGGAAACACCATATATTTT. V and J are TRBV7-9 and TRBJ1-3; a possible D gene is TRBD1 (5 bases). This CDR3 has 15 amino acids. V gave up 3 bases and J gave up 1 base, with 10 bases separating them. Germline assignment: CDR1 SEHNR and CDR2 FQNEAQ (reference sequence).

This chain connects TRBV5-4 to TRBJ2-7; 12 bases are shared with TRBD1. The ends lost 4 bases at V and 6 bases at J; junction bases unmatched: 5. This CDR3 contains 14 residues. Per the germline V gene, CDR1 is SGHNT and CDR2 is YYREEE (reference sequence). Here the CDR3 DNA reads TGTGCCAGCAGCCAGGGACAGGGGGCGGTCGAGCAGTACTTC. Translating gives CASSQGQGAVEQYF.

The chain is built from TRBV6-1 and TRBJ2-7; D remains unclear. The germline V and J ends were trimmed by 3 bases and 0 bases, with 15 bases remaining between them. CDR3 length equals 16 residues. CDR1 and CDR2 from the germline V gene are MNHNS and SASEGT. The CDR3 is CASSDFVGRPSYEQYF. The DNA for the CDR3 is TGTGCCAGCAGTGACTTCGTTGGGCGACCCTCCTACGAGCAGTACTTC.